This TCR beta chain is drawn from a study of CD8 T cells in Susac syndrome (dated by TCRdb to between 2018 and 2021). Background on the whole study: The study used repertoire sequencing to test whether antigen drove CD8+ T cell activation and differentiation in Susac syndrome. The study compared CD8+ T cell repertoire clonality among 11 to 12 healthy donors, about 14 Susac syndrome patients and 15 multiple sclerosis patients.

A note on this clonotype: Its antigen has not been determined. The sample holds no much larger clone one base away, and base qualities are not on file.

Beyond this particular receptor, the publication reports: The study acknowledged that relatively few individuals were included in the TCR sequencing and HLA analysis.

RNA was extracted using the RNeasy kit, and roughly 0.5 to 1 microgram was reverse transcribed with random hexamers. TCR beta CDR3 regions were amplified with the immunoSEQ multiplex PCR assay covering 54 Vbeta and 13 Jbeta segments. To correct PCR amplification bias, a synthetic template baseline was used for both primer optimization and computational correction. The study's own analysis went as follows. Only productive sequences were kept, with reads annotated to V, D and J genes according to IMGT and analyzed in immunoSEQ Analyzer. Clonality was computed as one minus Shannon entropy normalized by log2 of the number of productive unique sequences. For each patient and control, public and private clones were evaluated among the 100 most prevalent clones. Clones were defined as Susac-specific when absent from the healthy and MS cohorts, from approximately 1,100 published viral clones and from other ImmuneACCESS disease sequences. The public sequencing data were trimmed at Q25 with fastp and processed into clonotypes with MiXCR by TCRdb, which kept only in-frame beta chains. Each CDR3 protein appears once, grouped with its most common genes and DNA. Clone size and V and J calls follow TCRdb, not the original study. Counted in this sample were approximately 300,000 distinct CDR3 sequences; 89% of them appeared once. Around 0.2% of the sample belongs to the ten largest clones.

The junction shows trimming of 4 bases on V and 4 bases on J, and the gene matches do not reach 10 bases of it. The CDR3 runs 16 amino acids, cysteine and phenylalanine included. CDR3 DNA is the only sequence kept; it has 48 bases, read in frame from the first base. CDR1 LNHDA and CDR2 SQIVND are derived from the germline V gene (reference sequence). Peripheral blood CD8+ and CD4+ T cells from healthy donors, Susac syndrome patients and multiple sclerosis patients were profiled using high-throughput TCR beta sequencing. The multiple sclerosis controls were treatment-naive patients whose relapsing-remitting disease, either stable or active, fulfilled the revised McDonald criteria. Bulk CD8+ and CD4+ T cells were purified by magnetic negative isolation, while CD8+ TEMRA cells were enriched using FACS. Blood was drawn into EDTA tubes, processed within 24 hours, and PBMCs were isolated by density gradient centrifugation. PBMCs intended for TCR sequencing were frozen in liquid nitrogen and were later thawed in a 37 degrees C water bath. The sorted or isolated CD4+, CD8+ and CD8+ TEMRA cells had a purity of 90% or higher.

The rearranged chain carries TRBV19 and TRBJ1-1; 9 middle bases align to TRBD1. The origin of this receptor is a human donor with multiple sclerosis. Input material: CD8+ T cells from PBMCs. The bases are TGTGCCAGTAGTACCCTCCAATCGGGACAGGGCACTGAAGCTTTCTTT. This yields the protein CASSTLQSGQGTEAFF.